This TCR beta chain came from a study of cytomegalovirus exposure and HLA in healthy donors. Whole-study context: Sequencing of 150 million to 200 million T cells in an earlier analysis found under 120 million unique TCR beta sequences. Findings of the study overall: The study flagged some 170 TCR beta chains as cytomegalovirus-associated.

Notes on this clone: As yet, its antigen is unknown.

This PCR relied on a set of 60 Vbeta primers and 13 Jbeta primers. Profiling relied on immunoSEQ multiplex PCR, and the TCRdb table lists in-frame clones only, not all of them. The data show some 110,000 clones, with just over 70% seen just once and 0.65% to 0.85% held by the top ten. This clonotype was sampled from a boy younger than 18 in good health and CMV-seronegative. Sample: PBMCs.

CDR3 in DNA: TGTGCCAGCAGCTCCTCTCCATACCGACAGGGCGGGTTCTACGAGCAGTACTTC. Residues: CASSSSPYRQGGFYEQYF. The chain employs TRBV5-4 and TRBJ2-7; TRBD1 matches 7 bases. Germline trimming cut 3 bases from V and 3 bases from J; bases unmatched to any gene: 18. The CDR3 loop spans 18 amino acids. From germline, CDR1 is SGHNT and CDR2 YYREEE (reference sequence).